The entry below gives a single TCR beta chain sequence along with its context. This CDR3 is built from 17 residues. V shed 2 bases, J shed 2 bases, and the junction held 11 bases outside the gene matches. Germline values: CDR1 MNHEY, CDR2 SMNVEV (reference sequence). The record originates from a study of blood T cell repertoires in COVID-19. Study information: From the United States, Italy and Spain came samples of acute and convalescent COVID-19. Sources were T cells, B-cell-depleted T cells, or PBMCs; the material itself was cDNA or gDNA.

Seattle's cohort entered during active infection and was followed longitudinally. Authors' data handling: Estimated nucleated cell counts came from reference gene primer amplification. Data came from immunoSEQ multiplex PCR; TCRdb stores just in-frame clones and leaves some out. V and J calls and clone size are copied from that table; D and trimming were computed from the DNA. The top ten hold around a tenth of the sample, which has fewer than 60,000 clones, approximately 83% seen once. The source of this sequence is an elderly man with COVID-19, enrolled during active disease. Sequenced input: peripheral blood. The V call is TRBV27, the J call TRBJ2-7; 8 nucleotides line up with TRBD2. CDR3 loop: CASSLGPAGVATYEQYF. CDR3 bases: TGTGCCAGCAGTTTAGGTCCAGCGGGGGTTGCTACCTACGAGCAGTACTTC.